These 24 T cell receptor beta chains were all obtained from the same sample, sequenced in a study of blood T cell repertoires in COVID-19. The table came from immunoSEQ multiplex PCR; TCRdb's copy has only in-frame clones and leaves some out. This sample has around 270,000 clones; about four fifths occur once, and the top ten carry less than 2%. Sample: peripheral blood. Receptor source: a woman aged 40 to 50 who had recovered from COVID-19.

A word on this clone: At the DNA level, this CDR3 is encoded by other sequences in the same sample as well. CDR3 DNA sequence: TGCAGCGTTGAACGGGGGAGGGGAGAGACCCAGTACTTC. Protein: CSVERGRGETQYF. V usage is TRBV29-1 and J usage is TRBJ2-5, with TRBD2 identical over 7 bases. Germline CDR1 and CDR2: SQVTM and ANQGSEA. The CDR3 contains 13 residues. The J segment lost 4 bases and the V segment lost 2 bases, leaving 4 bases of the junction unmatched.

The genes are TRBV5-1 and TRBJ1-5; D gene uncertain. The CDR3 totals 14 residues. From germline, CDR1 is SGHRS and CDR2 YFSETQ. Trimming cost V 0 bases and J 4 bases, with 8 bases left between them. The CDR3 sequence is CASSLVAGNQPQHF. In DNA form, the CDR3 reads TGCGCCAGCAGCTTGGTCGCGGGAAATCAGCCCCAGCATTTT. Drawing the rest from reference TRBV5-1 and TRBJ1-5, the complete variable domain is KAGVTQTPRYLIKTRGQQVTLSCSPISGHRSVSWYQQTPGQGLQFLFEYFSETQRNKGNFPGRFSGRQFSNSRSEMNVSTLELGDSALYLCASSLVAGNQPQHFGDGTRLSIL.

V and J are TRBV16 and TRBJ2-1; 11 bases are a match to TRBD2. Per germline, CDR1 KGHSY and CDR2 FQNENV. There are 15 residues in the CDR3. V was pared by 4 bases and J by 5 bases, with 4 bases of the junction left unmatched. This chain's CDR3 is CASSLASGGNNEQFF. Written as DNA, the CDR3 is TGTGCCAGCAGCCTTGCTAGCGGGGGGAACAATGAGCAGTTCTTC.

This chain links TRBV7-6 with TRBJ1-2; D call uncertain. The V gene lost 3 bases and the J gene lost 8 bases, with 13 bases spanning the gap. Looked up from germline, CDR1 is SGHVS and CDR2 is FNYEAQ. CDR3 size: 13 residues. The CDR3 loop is CASSFATAGGYTF. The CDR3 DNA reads TGTGCCAGCAGCTTTGCCACCGCGGGCGGCTACACCTTC.

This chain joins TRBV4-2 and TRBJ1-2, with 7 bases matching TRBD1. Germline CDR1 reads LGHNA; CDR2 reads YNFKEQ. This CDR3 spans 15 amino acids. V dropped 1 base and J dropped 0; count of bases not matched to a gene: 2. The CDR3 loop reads CASSQGDRANYGYTF. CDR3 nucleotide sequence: TGTGCCAGCAGCCAAGGGGACAGAGCTAACTATGGCTACACCTTC.

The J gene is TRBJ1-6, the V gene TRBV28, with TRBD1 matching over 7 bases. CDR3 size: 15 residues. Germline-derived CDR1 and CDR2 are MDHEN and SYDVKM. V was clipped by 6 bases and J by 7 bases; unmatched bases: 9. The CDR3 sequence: CASSYDRDKNSPLHF. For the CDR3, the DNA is TGTGCCAGCAGCTACGACAGGGATAAGAATTCACCCCTCCACTTT. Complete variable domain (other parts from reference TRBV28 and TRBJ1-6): DVKVTQSSRYLVKRTGEKVFLECVQDMDHENMFWYRQDPGLGLRLIYFSYDVKMKEKGDIPEGYSVSREKKERFSLILESASTNQTSMYLCASSYDRDKNSPLHFGNGTRLTVT.

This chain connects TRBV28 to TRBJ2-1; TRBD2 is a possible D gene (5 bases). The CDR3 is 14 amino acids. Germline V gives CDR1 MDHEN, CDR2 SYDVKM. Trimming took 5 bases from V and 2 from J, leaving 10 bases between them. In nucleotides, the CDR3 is TGTGCCAGCAGTCCTCCCGGGGCCTACAATGAGCAGTTCTTC. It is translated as CASSPPGAYNEQFF.

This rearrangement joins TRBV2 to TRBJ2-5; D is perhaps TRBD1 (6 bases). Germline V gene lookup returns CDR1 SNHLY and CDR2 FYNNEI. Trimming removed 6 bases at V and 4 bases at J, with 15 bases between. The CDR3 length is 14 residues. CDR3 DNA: TGTGCCAGCAGCAACAGGGTTTTGGGAGAGACCCAGTACTTC. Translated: CASSNRVLGETQYF.

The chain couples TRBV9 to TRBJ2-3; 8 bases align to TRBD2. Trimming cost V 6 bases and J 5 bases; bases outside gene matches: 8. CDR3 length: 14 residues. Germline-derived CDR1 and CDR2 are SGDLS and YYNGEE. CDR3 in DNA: TGTGCCAGCAACCCCGGGGGGGCTGGAGATACGCAGTATTTT. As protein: CASNPGGAGDTQYF.

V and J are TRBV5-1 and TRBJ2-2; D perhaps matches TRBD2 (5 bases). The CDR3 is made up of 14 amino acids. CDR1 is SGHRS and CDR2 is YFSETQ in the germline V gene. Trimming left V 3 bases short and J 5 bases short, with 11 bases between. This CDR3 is CASSSAGGTGELFF. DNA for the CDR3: TGCGCCAGCAGCTCGGCGGGCGGGACCGGGGAGCTGTTTTTT.

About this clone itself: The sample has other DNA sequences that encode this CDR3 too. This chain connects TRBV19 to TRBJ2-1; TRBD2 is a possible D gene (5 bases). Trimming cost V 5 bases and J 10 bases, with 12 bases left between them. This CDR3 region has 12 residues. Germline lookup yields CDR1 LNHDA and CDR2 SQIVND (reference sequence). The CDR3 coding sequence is TGTGCCAGTAGTCCGCCTAGAGGGGAGCAGTTCTTC. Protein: CASSPPRGEQFF.

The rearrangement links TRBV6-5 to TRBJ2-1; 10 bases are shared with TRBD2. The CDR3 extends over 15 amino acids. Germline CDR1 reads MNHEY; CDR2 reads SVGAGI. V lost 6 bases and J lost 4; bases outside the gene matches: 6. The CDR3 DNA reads TGTGCCAGCAGCCTAAGCGGGGGGGTTTACAATGAGCAGTTCTTC. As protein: CASSLSGGVYNEQFF.

DNA for the CDR3: TGTGCCAGCTCACCACTAGGGGATAGTCAGCCCCAGCATTTT. Its translation is CASSPLGDSQPQHF. The chain carries TRBV18 and TRBJ1-5; D is perhaps TRBD1 (5 bases). There are 14 residues in the CDR3. Germline loops: CDR1 KGHSH, CDR2 LQKENI. The V gene lost 1 base and the J gene lost 6 bases, with 10 bases spanning the gap.

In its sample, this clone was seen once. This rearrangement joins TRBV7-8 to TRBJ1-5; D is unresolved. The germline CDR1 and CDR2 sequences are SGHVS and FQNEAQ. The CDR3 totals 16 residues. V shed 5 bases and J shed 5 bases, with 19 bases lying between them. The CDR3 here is CASSPQKLLWYQPQHF. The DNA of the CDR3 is TGTGCCAGCAGCCCCCAGAAATTATTGTGGTATCAGCCCCAGCATTTT.

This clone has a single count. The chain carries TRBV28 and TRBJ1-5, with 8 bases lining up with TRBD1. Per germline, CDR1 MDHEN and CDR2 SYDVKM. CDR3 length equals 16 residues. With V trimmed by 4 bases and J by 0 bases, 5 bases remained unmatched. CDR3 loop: CASSSRTGTSNQPQHF. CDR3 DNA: TGTGCCAGCAGTTCCCGGACAGGGACTAGCAATCAGCCCCAGCATTTT.

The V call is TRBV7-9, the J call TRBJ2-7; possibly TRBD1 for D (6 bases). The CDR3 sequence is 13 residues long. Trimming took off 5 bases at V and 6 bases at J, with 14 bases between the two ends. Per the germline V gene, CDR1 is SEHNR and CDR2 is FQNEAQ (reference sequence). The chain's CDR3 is CASSPTTGIEQYF. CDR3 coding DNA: TGTGCCAGCAGCCCAACGACAGGAATCGAGCAGTACTTC. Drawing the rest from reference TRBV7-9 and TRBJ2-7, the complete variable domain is DTGVSQNPRHKITKRGQNVTFRCDPISEHNRLYWYRQTLGQGPEFLTYFQNEAQLEKSRLLSDRFSAERPKGSFSTLEIQRTEQGDSAMYLCASSPTTGIEQYFGPGTRLTVT.

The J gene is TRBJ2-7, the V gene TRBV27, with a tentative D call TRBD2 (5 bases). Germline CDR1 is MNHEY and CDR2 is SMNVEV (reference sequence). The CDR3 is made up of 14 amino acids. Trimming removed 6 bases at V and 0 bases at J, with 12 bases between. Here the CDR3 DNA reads TGTGCCAGCAGCCTATTTGGGAGCTCCTACGAGCAGTACTTC. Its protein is CASSLFGSSYEQYF.

CDR3 coding DNA: TGTGCCAGTCAAGACAGGGTGGACTATGGCTACACCTTC. Its protein is CASQDRVDYGYTF. V usage is TRBV10-3 and J usage is TRBJ1-2; 7 bases match TRBD1. J lost 3 bases, V lost 10 bases, and 8 bases had no gene match. The CDR3 runs 13 residues. From germline, CDR1 is ENHRY and CDR2 SYGVKD.

The CDR3 is CASSLGSQGLAGANVLTF. CDR3 nucleotides: TGCGCCAGCAGCTTGGGGTCACAGGGGTTGGCTGGGGCCAACGTCCTGACTTTC. The rearrangement links TRBV5-1 to TRBJ2-6; 7 bases agree with TRBD1. This CDR3 is 18 amino acids long. The V and J ends lost 0 bases and 2 bases, in that order; junction bases with no gene match: 8. The germline CDR1 and CDR2 sequences are SGHRS and YFSETQ. Complete variable domain (other parts from reference TRBV5-1 and TRBJ2-6): KAGVTQTPRYLIKTRGQQVTLSCSPISGHRSVSWYQQTPGQGLQFLFEYFSETQRNKGNFPGRFSGRQFSNSRSEMNVSTLELGDSALYLCASSLGSQGLAGANVLTFGAGSRLTVL.

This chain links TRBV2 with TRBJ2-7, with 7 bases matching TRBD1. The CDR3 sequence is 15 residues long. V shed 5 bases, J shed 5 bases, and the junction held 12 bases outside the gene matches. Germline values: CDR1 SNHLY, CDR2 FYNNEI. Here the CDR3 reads CASSPDRQGPDEQYF. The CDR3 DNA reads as TGTGCCAGCAGTCCGGACCGACAGGGCCCGGACGAGCAGTACTTC.

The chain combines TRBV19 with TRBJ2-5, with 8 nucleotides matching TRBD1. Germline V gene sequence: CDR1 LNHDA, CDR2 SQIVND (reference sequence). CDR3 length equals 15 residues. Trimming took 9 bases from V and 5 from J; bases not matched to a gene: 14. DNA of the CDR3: TGTGCCAGCCGATTGACAGGGGTCAATTGGGAGACCCAGTACTTC. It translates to CASRLTGVNWETQYF.

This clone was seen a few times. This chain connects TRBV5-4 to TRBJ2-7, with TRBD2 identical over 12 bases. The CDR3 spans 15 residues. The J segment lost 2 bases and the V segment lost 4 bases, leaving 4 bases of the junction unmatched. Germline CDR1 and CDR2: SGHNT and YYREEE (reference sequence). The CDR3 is CASSKGLAGTYEQYF. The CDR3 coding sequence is TGTGCCAGCAGCAAGGGACTAGCGGGTACCTACGAGCAGTACTTC.

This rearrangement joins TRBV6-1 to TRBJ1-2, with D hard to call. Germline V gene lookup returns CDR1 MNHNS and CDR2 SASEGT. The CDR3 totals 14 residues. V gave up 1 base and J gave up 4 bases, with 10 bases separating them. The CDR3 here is CASSEGSGVYGYTF. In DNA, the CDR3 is TGTGCCAGCAGTGAAGGGAGCGGAGTCTATGGCTACACCTTC.

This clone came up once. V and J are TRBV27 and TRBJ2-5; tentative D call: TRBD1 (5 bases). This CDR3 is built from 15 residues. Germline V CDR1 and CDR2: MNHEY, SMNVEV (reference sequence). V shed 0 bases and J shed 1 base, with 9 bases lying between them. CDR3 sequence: CASSLSTAIQETQYF. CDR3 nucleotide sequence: TGTGCCAGCAGTTTATCGACAGCCATCCAAGAGACCCAGTACTTC.